This T cell receptor (beta chain) was sequenced in a study of low-dose radiotherapy and immunotherapy resistance in tumors (dated by TCRdb to between 2021 and 2023). Context from the whole study: Patients in Cohort 1 were given 0.5 Gy per fraction every 2 weeks, and the prescribed total PTV dose was 6.5 Gy. Patients in Cohort 2 were given 1 Gy per fraction every two weeks, for a total of 13 Gy across 26 weeks. Patients were given nivolumab as a 240 mg flat dose every two weeks and ipilimumab at 1 mg/kg every six weeks, with both drugs delivered intravenously. Cyclophosphamide 200 mg/m2 was administered intravenously every two weeks, one day before each radiation and immunotherapy administration. Aspirin 300 mg was taken orally once daily by patients for four cycles, starting on cycle 1 day 1. Trial participants were not randomized into treatment groups. Eight patients were included in the translational analysis: three from the first dose cohort and the first five from the second dose cohort.

Trimming at the junction amounts to 4 bases on V and 5 bases on J, and the germline ends lie 18 bases apart. The CDR3 runs 15 residues from the cysteine to the phenylalanine. Left in the record is the CDR3 DNA by itself, 45 bases read in frame from the first base. CDR1 is given as SQVTM and CDR2 as ANQGSEA, both from the germline V gene. First-strand cDNA was synthesized with Superscript III and a set of TRAV- and TRBV-specific primers, covering both TCRalpha and TCRbeta chains. An approximately 18-cycle PCR with Phusion amplified the TCRs, pairing a constant-region primer with the adapter that was attached to the V primers. Amplification of the isolated mRNA was done with the MessageAmp II aRNA Amplification Kit, which involved a roughly 15-hour in vitro transcription at 37 degrees C. The Dynabeads mRNA DIRECT Purification Kit was used to isolate the mRNA for TCR sequencing. Indexed Illumina adapters were added in a second roughly 25-cycle Phusion PCR, and the resulting products were purified with AMPure XP beads. The paper's processing steps were these. Custom Perl scripts were used to pool TCR sequences that encoded the same protein, to remove out-of-frame sequences, and to calculate the abundance of each clonotype. Any TCR sequence supported by only a single read was excluded from analysis. Repertoire metrics included Shannon entropy, Gini index, clonality, richness, and frequency of TCRs shared between repertoires. Through fastp at Q25 and MiXCR, TCRdb rebuilt clones from the public reads, retaining in-frame beta chains. For every CDR3 protein sequence, its rows merge into one entry that carries the most common genes and DNA. The V and J calls, along with clone size, are taken from TCRdb and not from the paper's own processing. Across this sample there are over 15,000 distinct CDR3 sequences, with about 74% seen only once. About an eighth of the sample belongs to the ten largest clones.

A word on this clonotype: The target of this receptor is not known. Base qualities are not recorded, but no much larger clone differs from it by a single base.

The donors took part in RACIN, a single-arm, phase I, dose-escalation trial that combined nivolumab, ipilimumab, aspirin, low-dose cyclophosphamide and low-dose radiotherapy. Patients with advanced, TIL-negative solid tumors were considered eligible. This receptor was obtained from a human donor with advanced metastatic prostate, ovarian, gallbladder or colorectal cancer (not recorded which). This table probably holds off-target reads from a library built for another chain. Recombination linked TRBV29-1 to TRBJ2-1, with TRBD2 perhaps the D gene, on 6 matching bases. The CDR3 region reads CSVVSGVGADNEQFF. The nucleotide sequence is TGCAGCGTTGTATCGGGAGTGGGAGCGGACAATGAGCAGTTCTTC.